One sample yielded the 21 T cell receptor beta chains listed below, sequenced in a study of cytomegalovirus exposure and HLA in healthy donors. Researchers ran the PCR with 60 Vbeta and 13 Jbeta primers. Produced via immunoSEQ multiplex PCR; TCRdb's table is partial and in-frame only. The top ten hold under 3% of the sample, which has roughly 190,000 clones, 79% seen once. Sequencing input: PBMCs. The source of these receptors is a woman between 50 and 59 years old in good health and CMV-seronegative.

V is TRBV27 and J is TRBJ2-7, with 7 bases identical to TRBD1. The germline V gene has CDR1 MNHEY and CDR2 SMNVEV (reference sequence). The CDR3 spans 15 residues. V dropped 4 bases and J dropped 2; count of bases not matched to a gene: 8. CDR3 in amino acids: CASSSFDRVTYEQYF. The DNA for the CDR3 is TGTGCCAGCAGTTCTTTTGACAGGGTAACCTACGAGCAGTACTTC.

The rearrangement joins TRBV27 to TRBJ2-5, with a weak D call TRBD1 (6 bases). Near its end, the DNA agrees better with TRBJ2-7, so the J call may be wrong. Germline V gene data show CDR1 as MNHEY and CDR2 as SMNVEV (reference sequence). The CDR3 loop spans 14 amino acids. The CDR3 region has the DNA TGTGCCAGCAGTTCCTACAGGGCCCACGACGAGCAGTACTTC. Residues: CASSSYRAHDEQYF.

The CDR3, as DNA: TGTGCCAGCAGCGTAGGGCAGGGAGGGGAGACCCAGTACTTC. Residues: CASSVGQGGETQYF. The chain links TRBV9 to TRBJ2-5; 7 bases agree with TRBD2. Germline lookup yields CDR1 SGDLS and CDR2 YYNGEE. CDR3 size: 14 residues. Trimming took 0 bases from V and 5 from J; bases not matched to a gene: 4.

V usage is TRBV6-1 and J usage is TRBJ2-5; 9 nucleotides align to TRBD2. Trimming took 0 bases from V and 5 from J; bases not matched to a gene: 13. The germline gives CDR1 MNHNS, CDR2 SASEGT. This CDR3 is built from 18 residues. The CDR3 protein is CASSEAVGLATSGETQYF. The CDR3, as DNA: TGTGCCAGCAGTGAAGCGGTGGGACTAGCAACCTCTGGGGAGACCCAGTACTTC.

The chain uses TRBV11-2 and TRBJ2-1; tentative D call: TRBD1 (5 bases). CDR3 length: 14 amino acids. Trimming pared 1 base from V and 12 bases from J, leaving 16 bases between. CDR1 and CDR2 (germline): SGHAT, FQNNGV. The CDR3 here is CASSLGRTPRWQFF. The DNA of the CDR3 is TGTGCCAGCAGCTTAGGGCGGACACCTCGCTGGCAGTTCTTC.

The genes are TRBV7-2 and TRBJ1-1; D is undetermined. The CDR3 consists of 15 residues. V lost 0 bases and J 1 base, leaving 9 bases between the germline ends. Germline V lookup: CDR1 SGHTA, CDR2 FQGNSA. CDR3 amino acids: CASSLAWARNTEAFF. The CDR3 DNA reads as TGTGCCAGCAGCTTAGCTTGGGCACGGAACACTGAAGCTTTCTTT.

The J gene is TRBJ2-5, the V gene TRBV7-2; TRBD1 agrees at 9 bases. The J call is uncertain, as TRBJ2-7 better fits the DNA end. The CDR3 runs to 16 residues. Germline assignment: CDR1 SGHTA and CDR2 FQGNSA. The DNA for the CDR3 is TGTGCCAGCAGCCACTTAGGGGACAGGGTAGTCGGCGAGCAGTACTTC. Translating it yields CASSHLGDRVVGEQYF.

V gene TRBV14 combines with J gene TRBJ2-7; 10 bases line up with TRBD2. Germline V lookup: CDR1 SGHDN, CDR2 FVKESK. This CDR3 comprises 16 residues. After removal of 0 bases from V and 7 bases from J, the junction contained 9 bases not matched to a gene. CDR3 in DNA: TGTGCCAGCAGCCAAGAGTCTGGGCTAGCGGGGGTTGAGCAGTACTTC. As protein: CASSQESGLAGVEQYF.

The chain is built from TRBV15 and TRBJ1-2; 11 positions agree with TRBD1. Germline-derived CDR1 and CDR2 are LNHNV and YYDKDF (reference sequence). The CDR3 totals 15 residues. V lost 5 bases to trimming and J lost 8 bases; unmatched junction nucleotides: 10. The CDR3: CATSARTGGAGGYTF. The CDR3 bases are TGTGCCACCAGCGCCAGGACAGGGGGCGCAGGGGGCTACACCTTC.

This clone has only one observation. The CDR3 sequence: CASITRSSDTQYF. The DNA for the CDR3 is TGTGCCAGCATTACACGTTCGTCGGATACGCAGTATTTT. This chain connects TRBV2 to TRBJ2-3; D remains ambiguous. Per germline, CDR1 SNHLY and CDR2 FYNNEI. The CDR3 contains 13 residues. Trimming removed 7 bases from V and 6 bases from J, with 14 bases in between.

This sequence joins TRBV10-3 and TRBJ2-2; 7 nucleotides agree with TRBD1. Germline V lookup: CDR1 ENHRY, CDR2 SYGVKD. The V segment lost 5 bases and the J segment 4 bases; nucleotides outside the gene matches: 1. This CDR3 region has 13 residues. CDR3 residues: CAISPGGTGELFF. The CDR3, as DNA: TGTGCCATCAGTCCAGGGGGCACCGGGGAGCTGTTTTTT.

This clone has just one count. The chain is built from TRBV5-6 and TRBJ1-5, with TRBD1 matching 11 bases. The J segment lost 6 bases and the V segment lost 3 bases, leaving 8 bases of the junction unmatched. The CDR3 spans 16 residues. Per the germline V gene, CDR1 is SGHDT and CDR2 is YYEEEE. The CDR3 DNA is TGTGCCAGCAGCTCTAATGGACAGGGGGCGGGTCAGCCCCAGCATTTT. As protein: CASSSNGQGAGQPQHF.

The rearrangement uses TRBV5-6 and TRBJ2-3, with 7 positions matching TRBD2. Germline CDR1 is SGHDT and CDR2 is YYEEEE. After removal of 3 bases from V and 6 bases from J, the junction contained 13 bases not matched to a gene. CDR3 size: 16 residues. CDR3 sequence reads: CASSWERDPRVDTQYF. CDR3 DNA sequence: TGTGCCAGCAGCTGGGAGCGGGACCCCCGCGTTGATACGCAGTATTTT.

The chain employs TRBV18 and TRBJ1-5; 8 bases match TRBD1. V lost 4 bases to trimming and J lost 0 bases; unmatched junction nucleotides: 2. This CDR3 contains 15 residues. CDR1 is KGHSH, CDR2 LQKENI, per germline. CDR3 in DNA: TGTGCCAGCTCACAGGGACAGGATAGCAATCAGCCCCAGCATTTT. Its translation: CASSQGQDSNQPQHF. The full variable domain, rest sourced from reference TRBV18 and TRBJ1-5, is NAGVMQNPRHLVRRRGQEARLRCSPMKGHSHVYWYRQLPEEGLKFMVYLQKENIIDESGMPKERFSAEFPKEGPSILRIQQVVRGDSAAYFCASSQGQDSNQPQHFGDGTRLSIL.

The chain combines TRBV2 with TRBJ2-1; 11 bases are a match to TRBD1. Looked up from germline, CDR1 is SNHLY and CDR2 is FYNNEI. Germline trimming cut 8 bases from V and 7 bases from J; bases unmatched to any gene: 13. The CDR3 runs to 16 residues. The DNA for the CDR3 is TGTGCCAGCTCTGTTCTGAGGACAGGGGGCCGGAATGAGCAGTTCTTC. It yields the protein CASSVLRTGGRNEQFF.

The CDR3, as DNA: TGTGCCAGCAGCCTAGACAGGAGCTCCTACAATGAGCAGTTCTTC. Its protein product is CASSLDRSSYNEQFF. The V and J genes are TRBV5-6 and TRBJ2-1; tentative D call: TRBD1 (6 bases). Trimming left V 4 bases short and J 0 bases short, with 11 bases between. Germline-derived CDR1 and CDR2 are SGHDT and YYEEEE. The CDR3 consists of 15 residues.

The gene calls are TRBV4-3 and TRBJ2-2; 10 nucleotides agree with TRBD1. The germline V gene encodes CDR1 LGHNA and CDR2 YSLEER. The J segment lost 5 bases and the V segment lost 1 base, leaving 4 bases of the junction unmatched. The CDR3 length is 16 residues. The CDR3 bases are TGCGCCAGCAGCCAAGTTGGGGACAGGGGAACCGGGGAGCTGTTTTTT. Protein sequence: CASSQVGDRGTGELFF.

The chain links TRBV4-3 to TRBJ1-1; possible D gene TRBD1, 6 bases. CDR1 and CDR2 (germline): LGHNA, YSLEER. The V end was cut by 4 bases, the J end by 4 bases, with 10 bases between. The CDR3 runs to 13 residues. CDR3 nucleotides: TGCGCCAGCAGCCTGGGCAGGGGCACTGAAGCTTTCTTT. It encodes CASSLGRGTEAFF.

The chain uses TRBV19 and TRBJ2-2, with TRBD2 matching over 11 bases. The CDR3 has 15 amino acids. V lost 5 bases and J lost 5; bases outside the gene matches: 4. Germline values: CDR1 LNHDA, CDR2 SQIVND (reference sequence). CDR3 in DNA: TGTGCCAGTAGTTTCCCTAGCGGGGGGACCGGGGAGCTGTTTTTT. Translation gives CASSFPSGGTGELFF. Full variable domain (missing parts from reference TRBV19 and TRBJ2-2): DGGITQSPKYLFRKEGQNVTLSCEQNLNHDAMYWYRQDPGQGLRLIYYSQIVNDFQKGDIAEGYSVSREKKESFPLTVTSAQKNPTAFYLCASSFPSGGTGELFFGEGSRLTVL.

V gene TRBV27 combines with J gene TRBJ1-2; D remains ambiguous. Trimming left V 3 bases short and J 4 bases short, with 9 bases between. The length of the CDR3 is 13 residues. Germline V gene lookup returns CDR1 MNHEY and CDR2 SMNVEV (reference sequence). Here the CDR3 reads CASSFRDSYGYTF. As DNA, the CDR3 is TGTGCCAGCAGTTTCCGAGATTCCTATGGCTACACCTTC.

Here the CDR3 reads CAWSVHGAGYNEQFF. CDR3 bases: TGTGCCTGGAGTGTACACGGCGCAGGGTACAATGAGCAGTTCTTC. The rearrangement links TRBV30 to TRBJ2-1, with D possibly TRBD1 on 5 matching bases. CDR1 and CDR2 from the germline V gene are GTSNPN and SVGIG (reference sequence). The CDR3 covers 15 residues. V lost 0 bases and J lost 4, with 13 bases in between. The whole variable domain, filled in from reference TRBV30 and TRBJ2-1, reads SQTIHQWPATLVQPVGSPLSLECTVEGTSNPNLYWYRQAAGRGLQLLFYSVGIGQISSEVPQNLSASRPQDRQFILSSKKLLLSDSGFYLCAWSVHGAGYNEQFFGPGTRLTVL.